This TCR beta chain came from a study of blood T cells in healthy people across ages. This clonotype came up once. A second PCR, run for roughly 7 to 11 cycles, used a sample-barcoded 5' primer plus a J-beta primer mix. TCRdb reanalysed the 5' RACE reads using MiXCR and keeps one entry per CDR3 protein. The sample has around 1,100,000 distinct CDR3 sequences, less than 45% seen once. Germline CDR1 is MDHEN and CDR2 is SYDVKM. V was shortened by 8 bases and J by 5 bases, with 14 bases between the two germline ends. The CDR3 consists of 13 residues. This receptor was taken from a man aged 18 to 30 in good health. This chain uses TRBV28 with TRBJ2-3; D remains ambiguous. The source material was blood. The CDR3 DNA reads TGTGCCAGCTGTCCCCCGTCAATAGATACGCAGTATTTT. Translating gives CASCPPSIDTQYF. Supplemented by reference TRBV28 and TRBJ2-3, the full variable domain reads DVKVTQSSRYLVKRTGEKVFLECVQDMDHENMFWYRQDPGLGLRLIYFSYDVKMKEKGDIPEGYSVSREKKERFSLILESASTNQTSMYLCASCPPSIDTQYFGPGTRLTVL.